One T cell receptor beta chain is described in this entry. The antigen is not known. The CDR3 contains 15 residues. Trimming removed 6 bases from V and 4 bases from J, with 13 bases in between. Germline CDR1 and CDR2: MNHEY and SMNVEV (reference sequence). This entry is derived from a study of graft-versus-host responses after intestinal transplantation. Clones were sequenced by immunoSEQ multiplex PCR, and TCRdb holds only the in-frame ones, with some missing. Of some 96,000 clones in the sample, about 90% were seen once. The chain combines TRBV27 with TRBJ1-6; D is perhaps TRBD1 (6 bases). This receptor was obtained from a human donor who was the organ donor for an intestinal transplant. The source was unstimulated CD4+ T cells sorted from spleen or lymph node cells, collected before transplant. The CDR3 protein is CASRNRDTYNSPLHF. CDR3 nucleotide sequence: TGTGCCAGCAGGAACCGGGACACTTATAATTCACCCCTCCACTTT.